This TCR beta chain was recovered during a study of glioma-infiltrating T cells. Findings and limits, study-wide: Very few CDR3 sequences were shared between tissue and blood.

Concerning this clonotype: Its antigen is as yet unknown.

Amplification of TCR alpha and beta CDR3 regions from RNA used iRepertoire nested multiplex PCR. Tissue mRNA or PBMC total RNA, 100-400 ng, went into one-step reverse transcription and amplification. Each CDR3 protein is one row after TCRdb ran MiXCR on the multiplex PCR reads. The sample has approximately 190,000 distinct CDR3 sequences, about 31% seen once; the top ten hold 20% to 25%. Sequenced sample: glioma tissue, nonneoplastic brain tissue, or PBMCs (not recorded which). This receptor was taken from a human donor with low-grade glioma or glioblastoma, undergoing nonglioma brain surgery, or in good health (not recorded which).

The CDR3 nucleotides are TGTGCCAGCAGTATTGGACAGGGAGGGGCTGAAGCTTTCTTT. Amino acid sequence: CASSIGQGGAEAFF. V and J are TRBV12-3 or TRBV12-4 and TRBJ1-1, with 8 bases identical to TRBD1. With 5 bases clipped from V and 6 bases from J, the junction kept 8 bases outside the gene matches. This CDR3 spans 14 amino acids.